This T cell receptor (beta chain) was retrieved from a study of control samples from healthy donors and cancer patients. Here immunoSEQ multiplex PCR was the method, and the copy in TCRdb shows in-frame clones only, minus some. The top ten clones hold roughly 3.8% of a sample with about 55,000 clones, approximately 86% of them seen once. Trimming took off 5 bases at V and 6 bases at J, with 12 bases between the two ends. Germline-derived CDR1 and CDR2 are SNHLY and FYNNEI. The CDR3 totals 13 residues. This clonotype was obtained from a man aged 45-65 years in good health. Sequencing was done on a sample of blood. The rearrangement links TRBV2 to TRBJ2-3, with D perhaps matching TRBD1 (7 bases). CDR3 sequence reads: CASSRQGGDTQYF. The CDR3 DNA reads as TGTGCCAGCAGTAGACAGGGAGGCGATACGCAGTATTTT. Combining the CDR3 with reference TRBV2 and TRBJ2-3 gives the whole variable domain EPEVTQTPSHQVTQMGQEVILRCVPISNHLYFYWYRQILGQKVEFLVSFYNNEISEKSEIFDDQFSVERPDGSNFTLKIRSTKLEDSAMYFCASSRQGGDTQYFGPGTRLTVL.